The next 12 T cell receptor beta chains were all read from a single sample in a study of Tregs in tolerant kidney transplant recipients. The protocol was immunoSEQ multiplex PCR, while the TCRdb copy is restricted to in-frame clones and leaves out a portion. The repertoire holds about 94,000 clones, with 93% as singletons. Material: CD4+ T cells from blood, obtained before the transplant. The origin of the receptors is a human donor who received a combined kidney and bone marrow transplant.

CDR3 residues: CASSLGSFDYGYTF. The CDR3 region has the DNA TGTGCCAGCAGCTTAGGTTCGTTCGACTATGGCTACACCTTC. V gene TRBV7-9 combines with J gene TRBJ1-2, with unresolved D. The CDR3 spans 14 residues. CDR1 is SEHNR and CDR2 is FQNEAQ in the germline V gene (reference sequence). V was cut by 1 base and J by 3 bases, with 9 bases left in between. Complete variable domain (other parts from reference TRBV7-9 and TRBJ1-2): DTGVSQNPRHKITKRGQNVTFRCDPISEHNRLYWYRQTLGQGPEFLTYFQNEAQLEKSRLLSDRFSAERPKGSFSTLEIQRTEQGDSAMYLCASSLGSFDYGYTFGSGTRLTVV.

The rearrangement joins TRBV6-5 to TRBJ1-2, with 7 bases identical to TRBD1. From germline, CDR1 is MNHEY and CDR2 SVGAGI. V trimming: 5 bases; J trimming: 2 bases; junction bases outside the gene matches: 2. The CDR3 contains 13 residues. The CDR3 region has the DNA TGTGCCAGCAGTCGGGACAGAAACTATGGCTACACCTTC. Translated: CASSRDRNYGYTF.

This sequence joins TRBV7-9 and TRBJ2-2, with D hard to call. The CDR3 is 13 amino acids. Germline values: CDR1 SEHNR, CDR2 FQNEAQ (reference sequence). V lost 1 base to trimming and J lost 6 bases, with 6 bases between them. CDR3: CASSLDVAGELFF. The CDR3 DNA follows: TGTGCCAGCAGCTTAGATGTCGCCGGGGAGCTGTTTTTT.

This rearrangement joins TRBV7-8 to TRBJ1-1; 9 bases map to TRBD1. With V trimmed by 4 bases and J by 3 bases, 9 bases remained unmatched. The CDR3 length is 16 residues. The germline V gene encodes CDR1 SGHVS and CDR2 FQNEAQ. CDR3 sequence: CASSSPRRQGDTEAFF. The CDR3 nucleotides read TGTGCCAGCAGCTCCCCAAGGCGACAGGGGGACACTGAAGCTTTCTTT. Based on the CDR3 plus reference TRBV7-8 and TRBJ1-1, the full variable domain is GAGVSQSPRYKVAKRGQDVALRCDPISGHVSLFWYQQALGQGPEFLTYFQNEAQLDKSGLPSDRFFAERPEGSVSTLKIQRTQQEDSAVYLCASSSPRRQGDTEAFFGQGTRLTVV.

This clone has only a few counts. This chain links TRBV6-6 with TRBJ1-1; D gene unclear. Trimming removed 2 bases at V and 3 bases at J, with 10 bases between. Per the germline V gene, CDR1 is MNHNY and CDR2 is SVGAGI (reference sequence). This CDR3 has 14 residues. The DNA for the CDR3 is TGTGCCAGCAGTTACAGCTACGGGGACACTGAAGCTTTCTTT. Translated: CASSYSYGDTEAFF.

The rearrangement joins TRBV7-9 to TRBJ1-2; a weak D match, TRBD1 (6 bases). The CDR3 extends over 12 amino acids. The germline gives CDR1 SEHNR, CDR2 FQNEAQ (reference sequence). V lost 7 bases to trimming and J lost 5 bases, with 11 bases between them. CDR3 sequence reads: CASKKGDYGYTF. CDR3 nucleotide sequence: TGTGCCAGCAAAAAGGGGGATTATGGCTACACCTTC.

The chain couples TRBV18 to TRBJ1-2, with 7 bases matching TRBD1. The CDR3 spans 13 residues. CDR1 is KGHSH, CDR2 LQKENI, per germline. The V and J ends lost 1 base and 7 bases, in that order; junction bases with no gene match: 3. The CDR3 DNA reads as TGTGCCAGCTCACCACAGGGGGCTAGTGGCTACACCTTC. This gives the protein CASSPQGASGYTF.

The rearrangement joins TRBV4-3 to TRBJ1-2, with D possibly being TRBD1 (6 bases). This CDR3 comprises 15 residues. V lost 1 base and J 4 bases, leaving 13 bases between the germline ends. From germline, CDR1 is LGHNA and CDR2 YSLEER. The CDR3 coding sequence is TGCGCCAGCAGCCAAGGACAGACAGGCCTCTATGGCTACACCTTC. It yields the protein CASSQGQTGLYGYTF.

The genes are TRBV19 and TRBJ2-1, with D tentatively TRBD2 (7 bases). This CDR3 has 14 amino acids. V shed 3 bases and J shed 7 bases, with 13 bases lying between them. Germline CDR1 LNHDA, CDR2 SQIVND (reference sequence). The CDR3 coding sequence is TGTGCCAGTAGTATCTACGGGGGGCGGAATGAGCAGTTCTTC. It codes for CASSIYGGRNEQFF.

V and J are TRBV30 and TRBJ2-1; 11 positions agree with TRBD2. Germline loops: CDR1 GTSNPN, CDR2 SVGIG (reference sequence). J was trimmed by 3 bases and V by 4 bases; bases with no gene match: 2. The CDR3 spans 14 residues. The CDR3 loop reads CAWISGGDYNEQFF. The CDR3 bases are TGTGCCTGGATTAGCGGGGGGGACTACAATGAGCAGTTCTTC. The full variable domain, completed using reference TRBV30 and TRBJ2-1, is SQTIHQWPATLVQPVGSPLSLECTVEGTSNPNLYWYRQAAGRGLQLLFYSVGIGQISSEVPQNLSASRPQDRQFILSSKKLLLSDSGFYLCAWISGGDYNEQFFGPGTRLTVL.

This rearrangement joins TRBV5-1 to TRBJ2-2; D is unresolved. The CDR3 length is 15 residues. Trimming removed 1 base from V and 5 bases from J, with 12 bases in between. The V gene's germline CDR1 is SGHRS and CDR2 YFSETQ. The CDR3 coding sequence is TGCGCCAGCAGCTTGTCAGGTGGTGGGACCGGGGAGCTGTTTTTT. Translating gives CASSLSGGGTGELFF.

The chain carries TRBV30 and TRBJ1-1; D may be TRBD1 (5 bases). Germline-derived CDR1 and CDR2 are GTSNPN and SVGIG (reference sequence). The V end lost 3 bases, the J end lost 7 bases, and 9 bases lay between the germline ends. CDR3 size: 11 residues. CDR3 sequence: CAWRNRIEAFF. In DNA, the CDR3 is TGTGCCTGGAGGAACAGGATTGAAGCTTTCTTT.